This TCR beta chain was sequenced during a study of cytotoxic CD8 clonotypes in ibrutinib-treated CLL. Germline loops: CDR1 SGHTA, CDR2 FQGNSA. Trimming stripped 5 bases from V and 8 bases from J, with 6 bases between. This CDR3 is 11 amino acids long. The data were produced by immunoSEQ multiplex PCR, yet TCRdb's version contains in-frame clones alone and is incomplete. The sample records 130,000 to 150,000 clones, approximately 90% being singletons. There are a few counts of this clone. The sequences come from PBMCs, collected after 12 months of ibrutinib treatment. V and J are TRBV7-2 and TRBJ1-4; possibly TRBD1 for D (5 bases). The sequence was collected from a human donor with chronic lymphocytic leukemia. The CDR3 reads CASSRQEKLFF. CDR3 sequence (DNA): TGTGCCAGCAGCCGACAGGAAAAACTGTTTTTT.